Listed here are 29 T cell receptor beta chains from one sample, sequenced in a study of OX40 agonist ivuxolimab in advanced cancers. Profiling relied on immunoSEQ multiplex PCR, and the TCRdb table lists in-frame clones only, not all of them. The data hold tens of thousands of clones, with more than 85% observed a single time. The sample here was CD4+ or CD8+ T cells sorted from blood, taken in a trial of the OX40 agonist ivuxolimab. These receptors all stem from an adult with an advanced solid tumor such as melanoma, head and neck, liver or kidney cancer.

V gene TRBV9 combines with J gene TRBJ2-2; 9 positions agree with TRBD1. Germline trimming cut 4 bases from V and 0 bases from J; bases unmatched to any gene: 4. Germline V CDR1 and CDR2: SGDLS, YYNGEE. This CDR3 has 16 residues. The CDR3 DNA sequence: TGTGCCAGCAGCATTGGGACAGGGACGAACACCGGGGAGCTGTTTTTT. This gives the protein CASSIGTGTNTGELFF.

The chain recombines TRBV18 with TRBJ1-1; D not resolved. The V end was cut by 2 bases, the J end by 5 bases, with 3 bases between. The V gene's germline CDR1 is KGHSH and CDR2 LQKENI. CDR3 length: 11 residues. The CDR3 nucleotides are TGTGCCAGCTCACCAGGGACTGAAGCTTTCTTT. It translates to CASSPGTEAFF.

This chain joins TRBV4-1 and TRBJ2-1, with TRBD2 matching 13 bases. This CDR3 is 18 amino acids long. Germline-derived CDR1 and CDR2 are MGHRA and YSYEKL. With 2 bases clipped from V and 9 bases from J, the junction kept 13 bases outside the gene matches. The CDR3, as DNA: TGCGCCAGCAGCCAACCTCTCGGACTAGCGGGAGTCGTCCCTGAGCAGTTCTTC. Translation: CASSQPLGLAGVVPEQFF.

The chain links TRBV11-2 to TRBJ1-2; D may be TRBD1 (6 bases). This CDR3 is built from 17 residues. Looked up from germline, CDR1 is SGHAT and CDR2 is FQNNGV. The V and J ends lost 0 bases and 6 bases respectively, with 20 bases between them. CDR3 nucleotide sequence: TGTGCCAGCAGCTTAGACGGGGTCAGGGGCCGTCACGATGGCTACACCTTC. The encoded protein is CASSLDGVRGRHDGYTF.

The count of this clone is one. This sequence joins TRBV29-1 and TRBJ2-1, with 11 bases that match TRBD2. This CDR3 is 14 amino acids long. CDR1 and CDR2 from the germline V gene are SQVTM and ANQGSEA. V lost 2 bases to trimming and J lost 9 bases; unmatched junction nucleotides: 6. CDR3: CSVERRLAGPEQFF. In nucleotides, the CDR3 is TGCAGCGTTGAAAGGAGACTAGCGGGACCTGAGCAGTTCTTC.

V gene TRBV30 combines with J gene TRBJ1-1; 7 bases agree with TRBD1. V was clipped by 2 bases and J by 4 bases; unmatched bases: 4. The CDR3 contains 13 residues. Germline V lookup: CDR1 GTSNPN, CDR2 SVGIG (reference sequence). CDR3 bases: TGTGCCTGGAGTCGGAAGGGGGCCACTGAAGCTTTCTTT. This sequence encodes CAWSRKGATEAFF. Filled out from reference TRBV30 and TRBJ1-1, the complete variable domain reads SQTIHQWPATLVQPVGSPLSLECTVEGTSNPNLYWYRQAAGRGLQLLFYSVGIGQISSEVPQNLSASRPQDRQFILSSKKLLLSDSGFYLCAWSRKGATEAFFGQGTRLTVV.

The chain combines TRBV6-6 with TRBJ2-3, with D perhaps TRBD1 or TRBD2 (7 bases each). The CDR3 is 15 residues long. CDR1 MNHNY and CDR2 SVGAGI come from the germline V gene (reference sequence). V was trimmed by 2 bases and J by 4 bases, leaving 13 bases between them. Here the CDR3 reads CASSYPGGGADTQYF. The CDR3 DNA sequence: TGTGCCAGCAGTTACCCAGGGGGGGGCGCAGATACGCAGTATTTT.

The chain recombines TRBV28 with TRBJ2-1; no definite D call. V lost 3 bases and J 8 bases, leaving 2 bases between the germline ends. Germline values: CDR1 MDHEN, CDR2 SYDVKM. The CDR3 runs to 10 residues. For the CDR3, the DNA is TGTGCCAGCAGTTTCGATGAGCAGTTCTTC. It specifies CASSFDEQFF. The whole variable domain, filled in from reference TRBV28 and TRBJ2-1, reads DVKVTQSSRYLVKRTGEKVFLECVQDMDHENMFWYRQDPGLGLRLIYFSYDVKMKEKGDIPEGYSVSREKKERFSLILESASTNQTSMYLCASSFDEQFFGPGTRLTVL.

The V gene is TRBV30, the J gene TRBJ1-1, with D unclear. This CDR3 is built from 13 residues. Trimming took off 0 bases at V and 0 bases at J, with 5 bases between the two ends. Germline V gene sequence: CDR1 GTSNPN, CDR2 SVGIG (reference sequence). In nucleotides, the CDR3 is TGTGCCTGGAGTGTTGGGCTGAACACTGAAGCTTTCTTT. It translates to CAWSVGLNTEAFF.

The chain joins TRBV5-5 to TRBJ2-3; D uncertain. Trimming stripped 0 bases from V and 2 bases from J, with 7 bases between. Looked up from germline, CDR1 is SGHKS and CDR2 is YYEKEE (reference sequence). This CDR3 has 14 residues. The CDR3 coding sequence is TGTGCCAGCAGCTTGGAGACTCTCACAGATACGCAGTATTTT. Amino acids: CASSLETLTDTQYF.

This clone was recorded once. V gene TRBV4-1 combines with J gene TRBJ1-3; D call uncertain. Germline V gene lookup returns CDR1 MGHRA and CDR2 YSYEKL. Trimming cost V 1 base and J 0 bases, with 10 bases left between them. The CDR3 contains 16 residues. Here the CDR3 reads CASSQGGRISGNTIYF. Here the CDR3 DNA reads TGCGCCAGCAGCCAAGGAGGTCGGATCTCTGGAAACACCATATATTTT.

The CDR3, as DNA: TGTGCCAGCAGTTCGTTCAGCGGGTCAGCCTACGAGCAGTACTTC. It codes for CASSSFSGSAYEQYF. The V call is TRBV27, the J call TRBJ2-7; possible D gene TRBD2, 6 bases. This CDR3 spans 15 amino acids. V dropped 4 bases and J dropped 2 bases, with 15 bases sitting between them. CDR1 and CDR2 (germline): MNHEY, SMNVEV (reference sequence).

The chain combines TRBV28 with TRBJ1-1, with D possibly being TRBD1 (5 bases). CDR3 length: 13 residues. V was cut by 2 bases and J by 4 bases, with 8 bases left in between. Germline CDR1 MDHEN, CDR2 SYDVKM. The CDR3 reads CASSLQGSTEAFF. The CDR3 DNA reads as TGTGCCAGCAGTTTACAGGGCTCCACTGAAGCTTTCTTT.

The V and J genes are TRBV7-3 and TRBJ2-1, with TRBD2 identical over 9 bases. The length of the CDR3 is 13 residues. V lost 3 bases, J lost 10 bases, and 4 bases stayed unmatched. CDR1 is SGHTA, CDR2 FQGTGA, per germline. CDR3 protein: CASSFGLAFEQFF. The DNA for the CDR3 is TGTGCCAGCAGCTTCGGACTAGCGTTCGAGCAGTTCTTC.

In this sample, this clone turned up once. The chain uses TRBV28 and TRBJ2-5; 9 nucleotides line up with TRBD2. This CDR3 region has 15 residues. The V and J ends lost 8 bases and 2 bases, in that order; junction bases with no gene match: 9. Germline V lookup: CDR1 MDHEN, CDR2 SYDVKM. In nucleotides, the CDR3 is TGTGCCAGCGGGCTAGCGGGAATTCGGCAAGAGACCCAGTACTTC. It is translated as CASGLAGIRQETQYF.

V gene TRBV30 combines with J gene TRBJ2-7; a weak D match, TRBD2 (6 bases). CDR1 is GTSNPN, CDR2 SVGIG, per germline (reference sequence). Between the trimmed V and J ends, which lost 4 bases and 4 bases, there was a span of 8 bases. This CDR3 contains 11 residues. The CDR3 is CAWKEGYEQYF. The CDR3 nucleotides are TGTGCCTGGAAGGAGGGATACGAGCAGTACTTC.

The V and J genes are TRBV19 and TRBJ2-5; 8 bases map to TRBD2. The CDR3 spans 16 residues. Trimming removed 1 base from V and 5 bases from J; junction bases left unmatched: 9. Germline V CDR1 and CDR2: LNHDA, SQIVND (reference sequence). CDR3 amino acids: CASSIAGGRNMETQYF. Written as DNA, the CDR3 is TGTGCCAGTAGTATAGCAGGCGGGAGGAATATGGAGACCCAGTACTTC.

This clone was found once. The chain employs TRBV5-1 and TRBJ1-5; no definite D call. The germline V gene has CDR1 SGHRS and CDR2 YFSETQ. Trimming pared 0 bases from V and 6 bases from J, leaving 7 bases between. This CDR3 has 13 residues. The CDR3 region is CASSLGGGQPQHF. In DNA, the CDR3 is TGCGCCAGCAGCTTGGGCGGAGGTCAGCCCCAGCATTTT.

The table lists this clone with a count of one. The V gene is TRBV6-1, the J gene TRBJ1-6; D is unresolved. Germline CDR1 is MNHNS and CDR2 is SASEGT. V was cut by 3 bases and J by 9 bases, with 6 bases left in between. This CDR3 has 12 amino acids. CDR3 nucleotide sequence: TGTGCCAGCAGTGATGGTCCTTCACCCCTCCACTTT. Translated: CASSDGPSPLHF.

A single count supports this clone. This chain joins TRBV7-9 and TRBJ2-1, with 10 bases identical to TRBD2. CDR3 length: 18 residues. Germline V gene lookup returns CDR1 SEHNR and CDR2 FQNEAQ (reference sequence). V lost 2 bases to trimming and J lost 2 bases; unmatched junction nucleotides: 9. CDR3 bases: TGTGCCAGCAGCTTACACAGCGGGAGGGTAGCTACCTACAATGAGCAGTTCTTC. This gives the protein CASSLHSGRVATYNEQFF.

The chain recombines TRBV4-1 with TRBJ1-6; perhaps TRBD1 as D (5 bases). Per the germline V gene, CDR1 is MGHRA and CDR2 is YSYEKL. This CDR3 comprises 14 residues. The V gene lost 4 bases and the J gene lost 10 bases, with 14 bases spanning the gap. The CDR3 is CASSPGTEWSPLHF. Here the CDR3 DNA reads TGCGCCAGCAGCCCGGGGACTGAATGGTCACCCCTCCACTTT.

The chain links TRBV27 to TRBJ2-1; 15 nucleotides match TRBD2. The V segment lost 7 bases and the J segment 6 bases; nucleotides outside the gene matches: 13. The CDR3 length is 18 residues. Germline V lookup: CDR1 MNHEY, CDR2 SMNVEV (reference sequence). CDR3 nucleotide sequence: TGTGCCAGCACCGAAGAGGCGGGACTAGCGGGAGGTCGCAATGAGCAGTTCTTC. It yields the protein CASTEEAGLAGGRNEQFF.

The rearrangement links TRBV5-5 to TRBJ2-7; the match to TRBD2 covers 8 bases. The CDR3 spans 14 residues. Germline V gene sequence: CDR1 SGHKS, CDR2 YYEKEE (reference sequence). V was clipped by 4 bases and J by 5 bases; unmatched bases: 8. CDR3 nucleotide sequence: TGTGCCAGCAGCCCCAGCGGGAGAGGGCACGAGCAGTACTTC. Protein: CASSPSGRGHEQYF.

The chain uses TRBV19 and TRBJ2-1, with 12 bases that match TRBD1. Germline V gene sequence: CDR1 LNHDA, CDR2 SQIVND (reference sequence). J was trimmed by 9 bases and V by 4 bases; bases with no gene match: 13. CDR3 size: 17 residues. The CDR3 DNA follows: TGTGCCAGTAGTAGGGCTAGGGGATCGGGACAGGGGGCTGAGCAGTTCTTC. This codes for CASSRARGSGQGAEQFF. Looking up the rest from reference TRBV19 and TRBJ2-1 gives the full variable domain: DGGITQSPKYLFRKEGQNVTLSCEQNLNHDAMYWYRQDPGQGLRLIYYSQIVNDFQKGDIAEGYSVSREKKESFPLTVTSAQKNPTAFYLCASSRARGSGQGAEQFFGPGTRLTVL.

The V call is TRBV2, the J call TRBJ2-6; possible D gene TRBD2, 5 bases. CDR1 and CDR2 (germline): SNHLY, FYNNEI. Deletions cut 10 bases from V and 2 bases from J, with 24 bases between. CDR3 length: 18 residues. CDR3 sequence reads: CATRMSRGKLAGANVLTF. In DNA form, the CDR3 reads TGTGCCACCCGTATGAGTCGGGGTAAACTTGCTGGGGCCAACGTCCTGACTTTC.

As DNA, the CDR3 is TGTGCCAGCTCACCAGATGCGGTTTATGGCTACACCTTC. Translated: CASSPDAVYGYTF. The chain couples TRBV18 to TRBJ1-2; the D is unclear. V was shortened by 2 bases and J by 5 bases, with 9 bases between the two germline ends. Germline V CDR1 and CDR2: KGHSH, LQKENI. CDR3 length: 13 residues.

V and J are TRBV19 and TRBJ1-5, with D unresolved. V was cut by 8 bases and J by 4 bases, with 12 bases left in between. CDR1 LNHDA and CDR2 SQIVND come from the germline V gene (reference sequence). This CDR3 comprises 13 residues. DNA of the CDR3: TGTGCCAGTCGCGGGGAAGGAAATCAGCCCCAGCATTTT. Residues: CASRGEGNQPQHF.

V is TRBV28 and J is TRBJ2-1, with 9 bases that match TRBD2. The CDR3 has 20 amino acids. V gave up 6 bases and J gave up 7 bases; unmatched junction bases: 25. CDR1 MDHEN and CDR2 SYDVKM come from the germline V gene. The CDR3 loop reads CASRGSPGTSSGSLVNEQFF. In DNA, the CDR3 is TGTGCCAGCAGAGGATCGCCCGGGACTAGCAGCGGGAGTCTCGTAAATGAGCAGTTCTTC.

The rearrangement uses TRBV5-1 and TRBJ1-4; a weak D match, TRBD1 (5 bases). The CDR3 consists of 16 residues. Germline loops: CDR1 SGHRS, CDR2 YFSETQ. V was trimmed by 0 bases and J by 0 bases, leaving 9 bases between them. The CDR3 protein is CASSLEGRATNEKLFF. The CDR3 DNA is TGCGCCAGCAGCTTGGAGGGCAGGGCAACTAATGAAAAACTGTTTTTT. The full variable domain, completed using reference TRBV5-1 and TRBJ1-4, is KAGVTQTPRYLIKTRGQQVTLSCSPISGHRSVSWYQQTPGQGLQFLFEYFSETQRNKGNFPGRFSGRQFSNSRSEMNVSTLELGDSALYLCASSLEGRATNEKLFFGSGTQLSVL.